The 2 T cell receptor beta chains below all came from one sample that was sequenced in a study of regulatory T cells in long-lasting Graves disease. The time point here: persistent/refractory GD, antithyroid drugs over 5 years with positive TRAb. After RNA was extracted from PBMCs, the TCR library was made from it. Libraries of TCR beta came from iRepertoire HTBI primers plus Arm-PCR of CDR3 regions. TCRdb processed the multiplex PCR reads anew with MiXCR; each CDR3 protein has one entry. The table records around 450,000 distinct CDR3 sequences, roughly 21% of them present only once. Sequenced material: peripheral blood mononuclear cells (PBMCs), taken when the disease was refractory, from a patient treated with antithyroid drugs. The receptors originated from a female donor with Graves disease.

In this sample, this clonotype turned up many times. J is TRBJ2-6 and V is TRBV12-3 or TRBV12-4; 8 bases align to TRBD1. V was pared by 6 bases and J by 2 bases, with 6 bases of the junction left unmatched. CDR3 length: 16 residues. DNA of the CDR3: TGTGCCAGCAGGGACAGGGAGGCTCCTGGGGCCAACGTCCTGACTTTC. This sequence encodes CASRDREAPGANVLTF.

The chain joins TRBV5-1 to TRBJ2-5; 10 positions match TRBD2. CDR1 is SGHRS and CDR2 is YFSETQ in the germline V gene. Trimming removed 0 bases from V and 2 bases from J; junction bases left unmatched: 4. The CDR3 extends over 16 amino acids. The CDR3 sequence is CASSLETSGVQETQYF. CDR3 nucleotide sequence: TGCGCCAGCAGCTTGGAAACTAGCGGGGTTCAAGAGACCCAGTACTTC.